This T cell receptor beta chain was retrieved from a study of blood T cells in healthy people across ages. Total RNA amounts of at least 5 micrograms were extracted per sample. The use of a sample-barcoded 5' primer and a J-beta primer mix characterized a second PCR of roughly 7 to 12 cycles. One entry per CDR3 protein results from TCRdb running MiXCR on the 5' RACE reads. The sample records 550,000 to 700,000 distinct CDR3 sequences, approximately 25% being singletons. Sequencing input: blood. The TCR comes from a woman aged 70-85 years in good health.

The CDR3 here is CASSSSRGRDSYEQYF. CDR3 coding DNA: TGTGCCAGCAGCTCGTCGAGGGGACGGGATTCCTACGAGCAGTACTTC. The genes are TRBV5-4 and TRBJ2-7; D may match TRBD1 or TRBD2 (5 bases each). Trimming took 3 bases from V and 1 from J, leaving 17 bases between them. The CDR3 covers 16 residues. Germline V gene lookup returns CDR1 SGHNT and CDR2 YYREEE (reference sequence).